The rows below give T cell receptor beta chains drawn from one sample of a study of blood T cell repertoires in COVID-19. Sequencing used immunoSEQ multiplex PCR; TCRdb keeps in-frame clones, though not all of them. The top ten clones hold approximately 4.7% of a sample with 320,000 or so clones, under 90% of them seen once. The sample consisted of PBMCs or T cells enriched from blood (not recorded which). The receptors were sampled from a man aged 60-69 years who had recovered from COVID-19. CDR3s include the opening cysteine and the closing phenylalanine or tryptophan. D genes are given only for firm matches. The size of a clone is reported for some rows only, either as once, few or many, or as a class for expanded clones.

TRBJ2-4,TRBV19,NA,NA,CASSIGGGWDIQYF,TGTGCCAGTAGTATAGGGGGGGGCTGGGACATTCAGTACTTC
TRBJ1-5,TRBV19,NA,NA,CASSITGFGNQPQHF,TGTGCCAGTAGTATAACGGGGTTCGGCAATCAGCCCCAGCATTTT
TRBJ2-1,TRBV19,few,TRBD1,CASMEGQGYSEQFF,TGTGCCAGTATGGAGGGACAGGGGTACAGTGAGCAGTTCTTC
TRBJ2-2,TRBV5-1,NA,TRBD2,CATTVAGGDTGELFF,TGCGCCACCACGGTAGCGGGAGGGGACACCGGGGAGCTGTTTTTT
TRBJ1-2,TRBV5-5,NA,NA,CASSPEVSYGYTF,TGTGCCAGCAGCCCGGAGGTCAGCTATGGCTACACCTTC
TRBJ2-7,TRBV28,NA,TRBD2,CASSFGGTAHKQYF,TGTGCCAGCAGTTTCGGGGGGACGGCGCACAAGCAGTACTTC
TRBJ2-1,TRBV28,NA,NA,CASSWLGSSYNEQFF,TGTGCCAGCAGTTGGCTTGGGAGCTCCTACAATGAGCAGTTCTTC
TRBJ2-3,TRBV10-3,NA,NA,CAARPGYNTDTQYF,TGTGCCGCTAGGCCCGGGTATAACACAGATACGCAGTATTTT
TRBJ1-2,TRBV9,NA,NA,CASSPNVEPYGYTF,TGTGCCAGCAGCCCAAACGTGGAGCCGTATGGCTACACCTTC
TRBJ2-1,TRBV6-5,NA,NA,CASSLTEYNEQFF,TGTGCCAGCAGCTTAACAGAATACAATGAGCAGTTCTTC
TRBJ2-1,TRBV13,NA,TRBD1,CASSLQTGSSYNEQFF,TGTGCCAGCAGCTTACAGACAGGGAGCTCCTACAATGAGCAGTTCTTC
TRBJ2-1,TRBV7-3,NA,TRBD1,CASSLVGTEDNEQFF,TGTGCCAGCAGCTTAGTGGGGACAGAAGACAATGAGCAGTTCTTC
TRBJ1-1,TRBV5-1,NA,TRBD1,CASSWRTGGTNTEAFF,TGCGCCAGCAGCTGGAGGACAGGGGGAACGAACACTGAAGCTTTCTTT
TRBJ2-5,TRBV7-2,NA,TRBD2,CASSSGLAGGRETQYF,TGTGCCAGCAGTTCGGGACTAGCGGGAGGGAGAGAGACCCAGTACTTC
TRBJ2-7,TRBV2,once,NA,CASRAGPYEQYF,TGTGCCAGCAGGGCGGGACCCTACGAGCAGTACTTC
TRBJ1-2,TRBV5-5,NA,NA,CASSLATNYGYTF,TGTGCCAGCAGCTTGGCCACTAACTATGGCTACACCTTC
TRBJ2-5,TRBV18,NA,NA,CASSTTQETQYF,TGTGCCAGCTCAACCACTCAAGAGACCCAGTACTTC
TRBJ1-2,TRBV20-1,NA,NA,CSASPFLGYTF,TGCAGTGCTAGCCCCTTTCTTGGCTACACCTTC
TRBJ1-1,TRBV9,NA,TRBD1,CASSAGTGDINTEAFF,TGTGCCAGCAGCGCCGGGACAGGGGACATCAACACTGAAGCTTTCTTT
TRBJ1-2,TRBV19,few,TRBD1,CATSILGGFYGYTF,TGTGCCACTAGTATACTAGGGGGCTTCTATGGCTACACCTTC
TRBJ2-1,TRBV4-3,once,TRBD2,CASSPILSSGEGDEQFF,TGCGCCAGCAGCCCTATATTATCTAGCGGGGAGGGCGATGAGCAGTTCTTC
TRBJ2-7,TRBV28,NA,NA,CASSLSPSYEQYF,TGTGCCAGCAGTTTATCTCCCTCCTACGAGCAGTACTTC
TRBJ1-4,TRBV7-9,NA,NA,CASSTNTNEKLFF,TGTGCCAGCAGTACAAACACCAATGAAAAACTGTTTTTT
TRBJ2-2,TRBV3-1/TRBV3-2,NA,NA,CASTLSERTGELFF,TGTGCCAGCACCCTGAGCGAGCGGACCGGGGAGCTGTTTTTT
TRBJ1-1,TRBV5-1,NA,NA,CASNLEPQGQNTEAFF,TGCGCCAGCAATCTGGAGCCCCAGGGACAGAACACTGAAGCTTTCTTT
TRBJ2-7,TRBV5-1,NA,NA,CASSLVGTAGVGYEQYF,TGCGCCAGCAGCTTGGTTGGGACAGCGGGAGTGGGGTACGAGCAGTACTTC
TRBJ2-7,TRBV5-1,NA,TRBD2,CASSLKRERYEQYF,TGCGCCAGCAGTTTGAAGCGGGAGCGTTACGAGCAGTACTTC
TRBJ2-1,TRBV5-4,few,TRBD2,CASSQGTRASRGQFF,TGTGCCAGCAGCCAGGGGACTAGAGCCTCCCGAGGGCAGTTCTTC
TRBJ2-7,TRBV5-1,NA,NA,CASTADSLTYEQYF,TGCGCCAGCACCGCGGACAGCTTAACCTACGAGCAGTACTTC
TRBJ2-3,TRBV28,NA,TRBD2,CASTASGRGGTDTQYF,TGTGCCAGCACCGCTAGCGGGAGGGGGGGGACAGATACGCAGTATTTT
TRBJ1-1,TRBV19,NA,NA,CASSPQGNTEAFF,TGTGCCAGTAGTCCACAGGGAAACACTGAAGCTTTCTTT
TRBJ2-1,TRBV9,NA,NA,CASSATSGGLIDEQFF,TGTGCCAGCAGCGCTACTTCAGGGGGACTCATCGATGAGCAGTTCTTC
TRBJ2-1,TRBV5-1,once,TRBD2,CASSLVPGGNEQFF,TGCGCCAGCAGCTTGGTCCCGGGGGGGAATGAGCAGTTCTTC
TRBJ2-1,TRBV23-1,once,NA,CASSQSQGKGYNEQFF,TGCGCCAGCAGTCAATCGCAGGGAAAGGGGTACAATGAGCAGTTCTTC
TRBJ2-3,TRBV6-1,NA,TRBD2,CASSESFGLAGLTDTQYF,TGTGCCAGCAGTGAATCGTTCGGACTAGCGGGGCTCACAGATACGCAGTATTTT
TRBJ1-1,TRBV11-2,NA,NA,CASSRMEDTEAFF,TGTGCCAGCAGCAGGATGGAGGACACTGAAGCTTTCTTT
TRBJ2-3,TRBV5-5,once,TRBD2,CASSLVRGGTDTQYF,TGTGCCAGCAGCTTGGTCCGGGGGGGGACAGATACGCAGTATTTT
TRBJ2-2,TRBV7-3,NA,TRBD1,CASSRDRGSGELFF,TGTGCCAGCAGCCGGGACAGGGGTTCCGGGGAGCTGTTTTTT
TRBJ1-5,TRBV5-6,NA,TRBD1,CASSLPTGGAQHF,TGTGCCAGCAGCCTTCCAACAGGGGGAGCCCAGCATTTT
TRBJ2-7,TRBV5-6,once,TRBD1,CASSRGQGAYEQYF,TGTGCCAGCAGCAGGGGACAGGGGGCCTACGAGCAGTACTTC
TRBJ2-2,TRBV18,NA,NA,CASSPQRDTGELFF,TGTGCCAGCTCACCACAACGGGATACCGGGGAGCTGTTTTTT
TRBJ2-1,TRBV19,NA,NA,CASSPQGYAEQFF,TGTGCCAGTAGTCCACAGGGTTATGCTGAGCAGTTCTTC
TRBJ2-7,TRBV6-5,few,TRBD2,CASSYRTSGRSYEQYF,TGTGCCAGCAGTTACCGGACTAGCGGGAGATCCTACGAGCAGTACTTC
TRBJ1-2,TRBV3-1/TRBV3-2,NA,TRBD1,CASSDRDRVVYGYTF,TGTGCCAGCAGCGACCGGGACAGGGTTGTTTATGGCTACACCTTC
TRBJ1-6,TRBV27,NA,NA,CASSFQTGNSPLHF,TGTGCCAGCAGTTTTCAGACAGGCAATTCACCCCTCCACTTT
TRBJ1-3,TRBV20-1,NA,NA,CSARGVNTIYF,TGCAGTGCTAGGGGAGTAAACACCATATATTTT
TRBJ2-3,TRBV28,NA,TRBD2,CASSLRSGRAGADTQYF,TGTGCCAGCAGTTTACGTAGCGGGAGGGCCGGGGCAGATACGCAGTATTTT
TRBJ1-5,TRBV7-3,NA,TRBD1,CASSLITPSLQGRQYSNQPQHF,TGTGCCAGCAGCTTAATTACTCCATCGTTACAGGGGCGCCAGTATAGCAATCAGCCCCAGCATTTT
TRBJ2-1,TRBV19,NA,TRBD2,CASSLGLVRLGQFF,TGTGCCAGTAGTCTGGGACTAGTTAGGTTGGGACAGTTCTTC
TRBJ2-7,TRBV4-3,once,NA,CASSQSPLGSDPRYEQYF,TGCGCCAGCAGCCAAAGCCCCCTAGGGAGCGACCCTCGTTACGAGCAGTACTTC
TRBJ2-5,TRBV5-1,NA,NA,CASSPSGVETQYF,TGCGCCAGCAGCCCTTCGGGAGTCGAGACCCAGTACTTC
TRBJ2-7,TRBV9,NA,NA,CASSVEATSSYEQYF,TGTGCCAGCAGCGTTGAGGCCACAAGCTCCTACGAGCAGTACTTC
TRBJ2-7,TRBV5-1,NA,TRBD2,CASSLGGLAGDPDSYEQYF,TGCGCCAGCAGCTTGGGCGGACTAGCGGGAGACCCAGACTCCTACGAGCAGTACTTC
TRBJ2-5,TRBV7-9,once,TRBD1,CASSLGTGRQTQYF,TGTGCCAGCAGCCTCGGGACAGGAAGACAGACCCAGTACTTC
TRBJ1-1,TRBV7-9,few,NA,CASSLIGLLNTEAFF,TGTGCCAGCAGCTTAATTGGACTCTTAAACACTGAAGCTTTCTTT
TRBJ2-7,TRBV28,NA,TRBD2,CASSLGAAGEQAANRQYF,TGTGCCAGCAGTTTAGGGGCGGCGGGAGAACAGGCCGCAAATAGGCAGTACTTC
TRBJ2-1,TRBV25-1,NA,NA,CASSEYTYNEQFF,TGTGCCAGCAGTGAATATACCTACAATGAGCAGTTCTTC
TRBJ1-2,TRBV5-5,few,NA,CASSLWDNSNYGYTF,TGTGCCAGCAGCTTGTGGGACAACTCTAACTATGGCTACACCTTC
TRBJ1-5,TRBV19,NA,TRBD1,CASRPDRVSNQPQHF,TGTGCCAGTAGGCCTGACAGGGTCAGCAATCAGCCCCAGCATTTT